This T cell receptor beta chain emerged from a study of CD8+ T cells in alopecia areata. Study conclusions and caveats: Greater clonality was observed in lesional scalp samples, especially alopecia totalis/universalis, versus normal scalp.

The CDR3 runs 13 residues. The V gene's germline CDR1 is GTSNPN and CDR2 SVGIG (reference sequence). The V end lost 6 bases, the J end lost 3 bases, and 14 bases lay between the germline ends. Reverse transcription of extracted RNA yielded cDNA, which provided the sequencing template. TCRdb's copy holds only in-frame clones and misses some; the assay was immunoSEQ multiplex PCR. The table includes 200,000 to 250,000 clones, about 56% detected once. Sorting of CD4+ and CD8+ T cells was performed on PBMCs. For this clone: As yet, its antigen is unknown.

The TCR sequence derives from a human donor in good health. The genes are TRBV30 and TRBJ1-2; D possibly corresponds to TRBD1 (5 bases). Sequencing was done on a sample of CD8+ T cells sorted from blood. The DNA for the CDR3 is TGTGCCTGCCTCTCTATGGGGCACTATGGCTACACCTTC. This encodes CACLSMGHYGYTF.